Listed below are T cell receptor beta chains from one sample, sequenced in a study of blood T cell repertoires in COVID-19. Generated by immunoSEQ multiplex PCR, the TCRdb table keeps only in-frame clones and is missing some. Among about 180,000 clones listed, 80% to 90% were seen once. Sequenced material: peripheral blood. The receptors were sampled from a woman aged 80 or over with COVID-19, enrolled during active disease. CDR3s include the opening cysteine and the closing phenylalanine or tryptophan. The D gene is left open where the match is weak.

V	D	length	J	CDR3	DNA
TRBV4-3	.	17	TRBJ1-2	CASSQDRRGHRNYGYTF	TGCGCCAGCAGCCAAGATCGTAGGGGCCACCGGAACTATGGCTACACCTTC
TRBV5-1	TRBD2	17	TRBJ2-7	CASREGSAGGTLYEQYF	TGCGCCAGCAGGGAGGGGTCTGCGGGGGGCACCCTCTACGAGCAGTACTTC
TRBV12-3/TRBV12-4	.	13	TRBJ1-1	CASSFRGFSEAFF	TGTGCCAGCAGTTTTCGGGGTTTCTCTGAAGCTTTCTTT
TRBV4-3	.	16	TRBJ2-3	CASSQDRGAYRDTQYF	TGCGCCAGCAGCCAAGATCGGGGGGCTTACCGCGATACGCAGTATTTT
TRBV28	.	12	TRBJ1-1	CASRRGGTEAFF	TGTGCCAGCAGGCGTGGGGGGACTGAAGCTTTCTTT
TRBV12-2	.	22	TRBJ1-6	CASRLVSAVRSGGQLYNSPLHF	TGTGCAAGTCGCTTAGTGTCTGCCGTGAGGTCTGGTGGACAGCTTTATAATTCACCCCTCCACTTT
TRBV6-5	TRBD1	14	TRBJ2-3	CASSYGTDTDTQYF	TGTGCCAGCAGTTACGGGACAGACACAGATACGCAGTATTTT
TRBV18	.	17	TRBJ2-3	CASSPPGGKRGTDTQYF	TGTGCCAGCTCACCCCCTGGGGGGAAGCGTGGCACAGATACGCAGTATTTT
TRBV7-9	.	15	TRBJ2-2	CASSQQGPDTGELFF	TGTGCCAGCAGCCAACAGGGCCCGGACACCGGGGAGCTGTTTTTT
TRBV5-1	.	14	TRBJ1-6	CASSLQERNSPLHF	TGCGCCAGCAGCTTGCAGGAAAGAAATTCACCCCTCCACTTT
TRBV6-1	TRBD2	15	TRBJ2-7	CASSETSGRGYEQYF	TGTGCCAGCAGTGAAACTAGCGGGAGAGGGTACGAGCAGTACTTC
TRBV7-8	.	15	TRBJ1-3	CASSLLRGAGNTIYF	TGTGCCAGCAGCCTACTACGGGGAGCTGGAAACACCATATATTTT
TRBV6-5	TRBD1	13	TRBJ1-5	CASSQDRVQPQHF	TGTGCCAGCAGCCAGGACAGGGTTCAGCCCCAGCATTTT